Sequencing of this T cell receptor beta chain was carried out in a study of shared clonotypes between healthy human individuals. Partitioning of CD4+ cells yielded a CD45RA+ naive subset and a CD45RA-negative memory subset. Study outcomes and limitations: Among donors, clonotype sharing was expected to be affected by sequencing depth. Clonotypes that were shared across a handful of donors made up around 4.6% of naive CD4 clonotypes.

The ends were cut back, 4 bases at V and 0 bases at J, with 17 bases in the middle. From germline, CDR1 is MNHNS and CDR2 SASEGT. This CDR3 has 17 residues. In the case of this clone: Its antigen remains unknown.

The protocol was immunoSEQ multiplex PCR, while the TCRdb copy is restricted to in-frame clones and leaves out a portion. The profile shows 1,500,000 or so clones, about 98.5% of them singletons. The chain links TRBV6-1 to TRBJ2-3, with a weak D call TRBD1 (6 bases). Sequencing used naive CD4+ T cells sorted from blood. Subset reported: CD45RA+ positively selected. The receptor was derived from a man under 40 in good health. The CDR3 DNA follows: TGTGCCAGCAGTGCCCATGTAACAGGGCTCAGCACAGATACGCAGTATTTT. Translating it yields CASSAHVTGLSTDTQYF.